One and the same sample provided the 25 T cell receptor beta chains below, sequenced in a study of cytomegalovirus exposure and HLA in healthy donors. The PCR contained 60 Vbeta and 13 Jbeta primers. Measured with immunoSEQ multiplex PCR; TCRdb has only the in-frame clones, and not every one. Its table lists 200,000 to 250,000 clones. The sequencing input was PBMCs. The receptors were sampled from a girl aged 2 to 10 in good health and CMV-seropositive.

The chain carries TRBV6-5 and TRBJ2-7, with 8 bases that match TRBD1. The germline V gene has CDR1 MNHEY and CDR2 SVGAGI. The CDR3 is 16 amino acids. V lost 0 bases, J lost 3 bases, and 7 bases stayed unmatched. The CDR3 DNA sequence: TGTGCCAGCAGTTACTCGATTCAGGGGGCCCGCTACGAGCAGTACTTC. Its protein is CASSYSIQGARYEQYF.

The chain is built from TRBV5-1 and TRBJ2-1; 7 nucleotides match TRBD2. Trimming cost V 0 bases and J 6 bases; bases outside gene matches: 9. This CDR3 contains 16 residues. The germline V gene encodes CDR1 SGHRS and CDR2 YFSETQ. CDR3 residues: CASSLAGGSGLNEQFF. Here the CDR3 DNA reads TGCGCCAGCAGCTTGGCGGGCGGGAGCGGTCTCAATGAGCAGTTCTTC.

V is TRBV5-4 and J is TRBJ2-5; 12 positions match TRBD2. From germline, CDR1 is SGHNT and CDR2 YYREEE (reference sequence). CDR3 length: 18 amino acids. Trimming at V came to 1 base and at J to 5 bases, leaving 12 bases not matched to a gene. The CDR3 spells CASSLSLAGGPEGETQYF. In DNA form, the CDR3 reads TGTGCCAGCAGCTTGTCGCTAGCGGGAGGGCCTGAAGGGGAGACCCAGTACTTC. Drawing the rest from reference TRBV5-4 and TRBJ2-5, the complete variable domain is ETGVTQSPTHLIKTRGQQVTLRCSSQSGHNTVSWYQQALGQGPQFIFQYYREEENGRGNFPPRFSGLQFPNYSSELNVNALELDDSALYLCASSLSLAGGPEGETQYFGPGTRLLVL.

The gene calls are TRBV10-3 and TRBJ2-1; 9 nucleotides align to TRBD1. The germline V gene encodes CDR1 ENHRY and CDR2 SYGVKD. CDR3 length: 14 amino acids. V trimming: 9 bases; J trimming: 4 bases; junction bases outside the gene matches: 7. CDR3 in DNA: TGTGCCATTCAATCGGGACAGGGATACAATGAGCAGTTCTTC. It yields the protein CAIQSGQGYNEQFF.

Written as DNA, the CDR3 is TGCGCCAGCAGCGTCAACGGGGATAGCAATCAGCCCCAGCATTTT. It specifies CASSVNGDSNQPQHF. This rearrangement joins TRBV5-1 to TRBJ1-5; no definite D call. CDR1 and CDR2 from the germline V gene are SGHRS and YFSETQ. V lost 4 bases, J lost 0 bases, and 11 bases lay in between. CDR3 length: 15 amino acids.

V gene TRBV10-2 combines with J gene TRBJ2-7, with D possibly TRBD1 on 7 matching bases. The CDR3 is made up of 11 amino acids. CDR1 is WSHSY and CDR2 is SAAADI in the germline V gene. V gave up 9 bases and J gave up 7 bases, with 13 bases separating them. CDR3 in amino acids: CASSQGGEQYF. The DNA for the CDR3 is TGCGCCAGTAGTCAGGGGGGAGAGCAGTACTTC.

The J gene is TRBJ1-4, the V gene TRBV27; D remains ambiguous. The CDR3 spans 16 residues. Germline CDR1 is MNHEY and CDR2 is SMNVEV (reference sequence). V was trimmed by 4 bases and J by 8 bases, leaving 20 bases between them. CDR3 sequence (DNA): TGTGCCAGCAGTTCAACCGGTTGGGAGTCAGGCGAAAAACTGTTTTTT. Translated, it gives CASSSTGWESGEKLFF.

This sequence joins TRBV2 and TRBJ1-4; the D is unclear. Trimming took off 2 bases at V and 8 bases at J, with 6 bases between the two ends. Germline V CDR1 and CDR2: SNHLY, FYNNEI. The length of the CDR3 is 12 residues. Written as DNA, the CDR3 is TGTGCCAGCAGTGAATCGTCGGAAAAACTGTTTTTT. This gives the protein CASSESSEKLFF.

The V call is TRBV29-1, the J call TRBJ1-5; the D is unclear. Per germline, CDR1 SQVTM and CDR2 ANQGSEA. V was trimmed by 4 bases and J by 0 bases, leaving 7 bases between them. The CDR3 runs to 13 residues. CDR3 sequence reads: CSVAQNSNQPQHF. The CDR3 coding sequence is TGCAGCGTTGCACAGAATAGCAATCAGCCCCAGCATTTT.

The J gene is TRBJ2-1, the V gene TRBV6-6; weak D call: TRBD2 (5 bases). The CDR3 is 14 amino acids. V was shortened by 2 bases and J by 5 bases, with 10 bases between the two germline ends. Germline V gene sequence: CDR1 MNHNY, CDR2 SVGAGI (reference sequence). CDR3 amino acids: CASSYLLTNNEQFF. CDR3 bases: TGTGCCAGCAGTTACCTCCTGACTAACAATGAGCAGTTCTTC.

The V call is TRBV6-1, the J call TRBJ2-7; tentatively, D is TRBD1 (5 bases). Germline loops: CDR1 MNHNS, CDR2 SASEGT. This CDR3 contains 12 residues. V was cut by 7 bases and J by 2 bases, with 9 bases left in between. The CDR3 loop is CASKGHPYEQYF. CDR3 in DNA: TGTGCCAGCAAGGGGCATCCCTACGAGCAGTACTTC.

The V and J genes are TRBV27 and TRBJ2-1, with 11 bases that match TRBD2. J lost 8 bases, V lost 3 bases, and 6 bases had no gene match. From germline, CDR1 is MNHEY and CDR2 SMNVEV (reference sequence). This CDR3 contains 15 residues. DNA for the CDR3: TGTGCCAGCAGTTTTCAGCTAGCGGGAGGTGATGAGCAGTTCTTC. Translating gives CASSFQLAGGDEQFF.

The chain uses TRBV7-8 and TRBJ2-1; D gene ambiguous. CDR1 is SGHVS and CDR2 is FQNEAQ in the germline V gene. Trimming removed 1 base at V and 3 bases at J, with 10 bases between. The CDR3 has 15 amino acids. The CDR3 loop reads CASSLVAPLYNEQFF. In DNA, the CDR3 is TGTGCCAGCAGCTTAGTAGCCCCCCTCTACAATGAGCAGTTCTTC.

The rearrangement uses TRBV6-1 and TRBJ1-2; perhaps TRBD1 as D (5 bases). The CDR3 has 13 amino acids. The V gene's germline CDR1 is MNHNS and CDR2 SASEGT. V lost 6 bases to trimming and J lost 1 base, with 9 bases between them. The CDR3 region has the DNA TGTGCCAGCAGCTTCGGGGGTAACTATGGCTACACCTTC. Protein: CASSFGGNYGYTF.

The chain recombines TRBV4-1 with TRBJ1-2; 8 bases are shared with TRBD1. The J segment lost 8 bases and the V segment lost 0 bases, leaving 8 bases of the junction unmatched. Germline CDR1 reads MGHRA; CDR2 reads YSYEKL. This CDR3 spans 15 amino acids. The CDR3 is CASSQEWTGFIGYTF. The DNA of the CDR3 is TGCGCCAGCAGCCAAGAGTGGACAGGGTTTATAGGCTACACCTTC.

The J gene is TRBJ2-3, the V gene TRBV11-3; 10 positions agree with TRBD2. CDR1 and CDR2 (germline): SGHNT, YENEEA. V was pared by 11 bases and J by 1 base, with 21 bases of the junction left unmatched. This CDR3 region has 19 residues. The chain's CDR3 is CAFTPQGLATSRGTDTQYF. The CDR3 DNA reads as TGTGCCTTCACGCCGCAGGGACTAGCGACTTCTAGGGGCACAGATACGCAGTATTTT.

CDR3 residues: CSVAPSGSSYEQYF. The CDR3 region has the DNA TGCAGCGTTGCGCCTAGCGGGAGCTCCTACGAGCAGTACTTC. The gene calls are TRBV29-1 and TRBJ2-7; TRBD2 agrees at 10 bases. The J segment lost 0 bases and the V segment lost 4 bases, leaving 3 bases of the junction unmatched. The germline V gene has CDR1 SQVTM and CDR2 ANQGSEA. This CDR3 contains 14 residues.

The rearrangement joins TRBV5-4 to TRBJ1-1; a possible D gene is TRBD1 (6 bases). The germline V gene encodes CDR1 SGHNT and CDR2 YYREEE (reference sequence). The CDR3 sequence is 15 residues long. Trimming took off 4 bases at V and 3 bases at J, with 16 bases between the two ends. The CDR3 is CASSLPEEGDTEAFF. The DNA of the CDR3 is TGTGCCAGCAGCCTACCCGAAGAGGGGGACACTGAAGCTTTCTTT. The full variable domain, with the rest looked up from reference TRBV5-4 and TRBJ1-1, is ETGVTQSPTHLIKTRGQQVTLRCSSQSGHNTVSWYQQALGQGPQFIFQYYREEENGRGNFPPRFSGLQFPNYSSELNVNALELDDSALYLCASSLPEEGDTEAFFGQGTRLTVV.

The chain carries TRBV5-6 and TRBJ1-2; 7 bases match TRBD1. V trimming: 2 bases; J trimming: 4 bases; junction bases outside the gene matches: 5. Germline lookup yields CDR1 SGHDT and CDR2 YYEEEE. The CDR3 is made up of 14 amino acids. CDR3 sequence: CASSLDDRVYGYTF. DNA for the CDR3: TGTGCCAGCAGCTTAGATGACAGGGTCTATGGCTACACCTTC.

The V call is TRBV27, the J call TRBJ1-5; 7 positions match TRBD1. Germline-derived CDR1 and CDR2 are MNHEY and SMNVEV (reference sequence). V shed 2 bases, J shed 1 base, and the junction held 2 bases outside the gene matches. The CDR3 length is 15 residues. This CDR3 is CASSLEGASNQPQHF. DNA for the CDR3: TGTGCCAGCAGTTTAGAGGGGGCAAGCAATCAGCCCCAGCATTTT.

The CDR3 DNA reads as TGCGCCAGCAGCTCCTCGCTGACAGGGATCGCCTACGAGCAGTACTTC. It encodes CASSSSLTGIAYEQYF. The V gene is TRBV5-1, the J gene TRBJ2-7; 7 bases are shared with TRBD1. The CDR3 loop spans 16 amino acids. The germline gives CDR1 SGHRS, CDR2 YFSETQ. The junction had 11 bases not matched to a gene; V was cut back by 3 bases and J by 2 bases.

The gene calls are TRBV27 and TRBJ2-1, with TRBD1 as a possible D gene (6 bases). Looked up from germline, CDR1 is MNHEY and CDR2 is SMNVEV (reference sequence). Trimming cost V 6 bases and J 0 bases, with 12 bases left between them. This CDR3 contains 15 residues. CDR3 bases: TGTGCCAGCAGCCGGGACACCAGCTCCTACAATGAGCAGTTCTTC. Encoded protein: CASSRDTSSYNEQFF.

CDR3 nucleotide sequence: TGTGCCACTAGGAGGACAGGGTTCTACGAGCAGTACTTC. This gives the protein CATRRTGFYEQYF. The chain links TRBV25-1 to TRBJ2-7; 8 nucleotides agree with TRBD1. The CDR3 is 13 residues long. The germline V gene encodes CDR1 MGHDK and CDR2 SYGVNS. V shed 10 bases, J shed 3 bases, and the junction held 8 bases outside the gene matches.

V is TRBV6-1 and J is TRBJ1-4; no clear D. The CDR3 has 16 amino acids. Trimming pared 4 bases from V and 0 bases from J, leaving 12 bases between. The germline V gene encodes CDR1 MNHNS and CDR2 SASEGT. This CDR3 reads CASSVNLRATNEKLFF. The CDR3 DNA reads as TGTGCCAGCAGTGTGAATTTGAGGGCAACTAATGAAAAACTGTTTTTT.

V gene TRBV5-1 combines with J gene TRBJ2-1, with 11 nucleotides matching TRBD2. V shed 3 bases and J 0 bases; nucleotides not matched to a gene: 2. Germline loops: CDR1 SGHRS, CDR2 YFSETQ. This CDR3 spans 16 amino acids. For the CDR3, the DNA is TGCGCCAGCAGCTACACTAGCGGGGGCTCCTACAATGAGCAGTTCTTC. Protein: CASSYTSGGSYNEQFF.